Listed below are T cell receptor beta chains from one sample, sequenced in a study of OX40 agonist ivuxolimab in advanced cancers. The assay was immunoSEQ multiplex PCR, and TCRdb's table has in-frame clones only and misses some. This table has 65,000 to 80,000 clones, about 93% appearing once. The specimen comprised CD4+ or CD8+ T cells sorted from blood, sampled in a trial of the OX40 agonist ivuxolimab. Source of these receptors: an adult with an advanced solid tumor such as melanoma, head and neck, liver or kidney cancer. The CDR3 runs from the conserved cysteine through the conserved F or W. A D gene is named only where the DNA matches it firmly. The listing skips clone size in some rows; elsewhere it reads once, few, many or a size class.

>TRBJ1-2|TRBD1|TRBV5-5|.
TGTGCCAGCAGCCCCTCGGACAGGGGGCATGGCTACACCTTC
CASSPSDRGHGYTF
>TRBJ2-3|TRBD1|TRBV19|once
TGTGCCAGTAGTATCACGGACAGGACCTTCACAGATACGCAGTATTTT
CASSITDRTFTDTQYF
>TRBJ1-2|.|TRBV4-3|.
TGCGCCAGCAGCCAAGATAGGACGGAAAACTATGGCTACACCTTC
CASSQDRTENYGYTF
>TRBJ1-2|TRBD1|TRBV15|.
TGTGCCACCAGCAGAGGTCGACAGGGGCAGTCGGACTACACCTTC
CATSRGRQGQSDYTF
>TRBJ1-1|.|TRBV28|.
TGTGCCAGCAGTTTATCATCTCAGGGGAGGACTGAAGCTTTCTTT
CASSLSSQGRTEAFF
>TRBJ2-3|.|TRBV13|few
TGTGCCAGCAGCAGCTACCGGACCCTAGAAAGCACAGATACGCAGTATTTT
CASSSYRTLESTDTQYF
>TRBJ1-1|TRBD1|TRBV29-1|once
TGCAGCGCCGAGGGGGTCCTGGACAGGGGGCGTAACCGAGAAGCTTTCTTT
CSAEGVLDRGRNREAFF
>TRBJ2-4|.|TRBV4-1|once
TGCGCCAGCAGCCCCGGGGGACGGTCTGCGAACATTCAGTACTTC
CASSPGGRSANIQYF
>TRBJ2-2|.|TRBV25-1|.
TGTGCCAGCAGTGGGCGAAACACCGGGGAGCTGTTTTTT
CASSGRNTGELFF
>TRBJ2-7|TRBD1|TRBV5-1|.
TGCGCCAGCAGCTTGACACAGGGGGCCTCCTACGAGCAGTACTTC
CASSLTQGASYEQYF
>TRBJ1-1|.|TRBV6-5|.
TGTGCCAGCAGTTACGGTGGCACTGAAGCTTTCTTT
CASSYGGTEAFF
>TRBJ2-3|.|TRBV7-9|.
TGTGCCAGCAGCCCCAGACAGGCATACCCCACAGATACGCAGTATTTT
CASSPRQAYPTDTQYF
>TRBJ2-1|TRBD1|TRBV7-9|.
TGTGCCAGCAGCCCCAGACAGGGGTTGACGGGCTCCTACAATGAGCAGTTCTTC
CASSPRQGLTGSYNEQFF
>TRBJ2-7|TRBD1|TRBV15|.
TGTGCCACCAGCGCAAGACCGGGACAGGAAGTCTACGAGCAGTACTTC
CATSARPGQEVYEQYF
>TRBJ1-6|.|TRBV25-1|.
TGTGCCAGCAGTGAAATTAACCCTCAGGCACCCCTCCACTTT
CASSEINPQAPLHF
>TRBJ2-2|.|TRBV29-1|.
TGCAGCGCGGGCCCAGGGGAAGGCGGGGAGCTGTTTTTT
CSAGPGEGGELFF
>TRBJ2-7|.|TRBV11-2|.
TGTGCCAGCAGCTTGGGAGATGGGAACTACGAGCAGTACTTC
CASSLGDGNYEQYF
>TRBJ2-7|.|TRBV9|.
TGTGCCAGCAGCGTCAGGGGATCCGCCTACGAGCAGTACTTC
CASSVRGSAYEQYF
>TRBJ1-6|.|TRBV19|.
TGTGCCAGTAGTATAGTGGCCATCCGATCACCCCTCCACTTT
CASSIVAIRSPLHF
>TRBJ2-6|.|TRBV27|.
TGTGCCAGCAGTTTAGGCAGCTCTGGGGCCAACGTCCTGACTTTC
CASSLGSSGANVLTF
>TRBJ1-1|.|TRBV5-6|few
TGTGCCAGCAGCTTGGACATGAACACTGAAGCTTTCTTT
CASSLDMNTEAFF
>TRBJ2-2|TRBD1|TRBV9|.
TGTGCCAGCAGCTTACGGACAGGGGGCATTGGGCTGTTTTTT
CASSLRTGGIGLFF
>TRBJ2-3|.|TRBV27|.
TGTGCCAGCAGTGAGGGAAGTGGAGATACGCAGTATTTT
CASSEGSGDTQYF
>TRBJ2-1|.|TRBV6-5|.
TGTGCCAGCAGCCTGACAGGAGACAATGAGCAGTTCTTC
CASSLTGDNEQFF
>TRBJ1-1|.|TRBV27|.
TGTGCCAGCAGTTCAATCCTACTTAAAAGCCCGAACACTGAAGCTTTCTTT
CASSSILLKSPNTEAFF
>TRBJ2-2|TRBD2|TRBV27|.
TGTGCCAGCAGTTTGCTAGCGGGAGGCACCGGGGAGCTGTTTTTT
CASSLLAGGTGELFF
>TRBJ2-5|.|TRBV25-1|.
TGTGCCAGCAGTGATGGGACCCAGTACTTC
CASSDGTQYF
>TRBJ2-7|TRBD1|TRBV4-1|.
TGCGCCAGCAGCCCAAAGACAGGGTCACCCTACGAGCAGTACTTC
CASSPKTGSPYEQYF
>TRBJ2-1|.|TRBV9|.
TGTGCCAGCAGCGTAGCCCGGTGGGGCGATGAGCAGTTCTTC
CASSVARWGDEQFF
>TRBJ1-4|TRBD1|TRBV12-5|.
TGTGCTAGTGGTTTGTCCCTCCGAGGGACAGGGCGAGAAAAACTGTTTTTT
CASGLSLRGTGREKLFF
>TRBJ1-1|.|TRBV9|.
TGTGCCAGCAGCGGAGGCGAGGGAGGCGCTGAAGCTTTCTTT
CASSGGEGGAEAFF
>TRBJ2-2|.|TRBV7-9|.
TGTGCCAGGGAACCCTTAGCGGTGGCCGGGGAGCTGTTTTTT
CAREPLAVAGELFF
>TRBJ2-5|TRBD2|TRBV6-6|.
TGTGCCAGCATCGGACTAGCGGGGGGTGTAGGGGAGACCCAGTACTTC
CASIGLAGGVGETQYF
>TRBJ2-2|.|TRBV4-1|.
TGCGCCAGCAGCTATAGTAAGACTAGAGTGGTCGGGGAGCTGTTTTTT
CASSYSKTRVVGELFF
>TRBJ2-7|.|TRBV19|.
TGTGCCAGTAAACCCAGAGAAGGTAACTACGAGCAGTACTTC
CASKPREGNYEQYF
>TRBJ2-7|.|TRBV7-2|.
TGTGCCAGCAGCTCTCACCCTTCCTACGAGCAGTACTTC
CASSSHPSYEQYF
>TRBJ1-4|.|TRBV5-1|.
TGCGCCAGCAGCTTAACAGGGTCAACTAATGAAAAACTGTTTTTT
CASSLTGSTNEKLFF
>TRBJ2-5|TRBD1|TRBV9|.
TGTGCCAGCAGCAGGGCAGGGGGGACCCAGTACTTC
CASSRAGGTQYF
>TRBJ2-7|TRBD2|TRBV5-1|.
TGCGCCAGCAGCTTGTCCTGGGGGGGGACCTACGAGCAGTACTTC
CASSLSWGGTYEQYF
>TRBJ2-1|TRBD1|TRBV7-2|.
TGTGCCAGCAGCCCCCGGACAGGGGGGAGGAATGAGCAGTTCTTC
CASSPRTGGRNEQFF
>TRBJ2-7|TRBD2|TRBV19|.
TGTGCCAGTAGCCCTCTAGCGGGGACCATCTACGAGCAGTACTTC
CASSPLAGTIYEQYF
>TRBJ2-1|TRBD2|TRBV9|.
TGTGCCAGCAGCCCAGGACTAGCGTTTGATGAGCAGTTCTTC
CASSPGLAFDEQFF
>TRBJ2-5|TRBD1|TRBV28|.
TGTGCCAGCAAAGACGGACAGGGGGGGGAGACCCAGTACTTC
CASKDGQGGETQYF
>TRBJ1-6|.|TRBV5-6|.
TGTGCCAGCAGCTTGGCGTTTGGGACACCGGAATATTCACCCCTCCACTTT
CASSLAFGTPEYSPLHF
>TRBJ1-2|.|TRBV19|.
TGTGCCAGTAGTATAATAGCTAACTATGGCTACACCTTC
CASSIIANYGYTF
>TRBJ2-1|.|TRBV6-5|.
TGTGCCAGCAGTTTGGTCCCATGGGCAGCCTACAATGAGCAGTTCTTC
CASSLVPWAAYNEQFF
>TRBJ2-2|.|TRBV10-3|.
TGTGCCATCAGTGAGGGGAACACCGGGGAGCTGTTTTTT
CAISEGNTGELFF
>TRBJ2-5|.|TRBV4-3|.
TGCGCCAGCAGCCAGGGAGCCGGGAGCGGAGAGACCCAGTACTTC
CASSQGAGSGETQYF
>TRBJ2-2|TRBD2|TRBV15|.
TGTGCCACCAGCAGAGATAGGCCTAGCGGGGGCACCGGGGAGCTGTTTTTT
CATSRDRPSGGTGELFF